This T cell receptor beta chain was sequenced during a study of control samples from healthy donors and cancer patients. The repertoire was sequenced with immunoSEQ multiplex PCR; TCRdb's copy has only in-frame clones and lacks some. This sample's table reports approximately 190,000 clones. Germline V lookup: CDR1 SGHTA, CDR2 FQGNSA. Trimming shortened V by 5 bases and J by 7 bases, and 20 bases separated the two germline ends. The CDR3 spans 15 residues. The rearrangement links TRBV7-2 to TRBJ1-1, with TRBD1 as a possible D gene (6 bases). Sequences were obtained from blood. The TCR was taken from a woman under 40 in good health. In nucleotides, the CDR3 is TGTGCCAGCAGCCAGGCCTCCGGGACAAACCTTGAAGCTTTCTTT. Amino acids: CASSQASGTNLEAFF.